The source of this T cell receptor beta chain is a study of blood T cell repertoires in COVID-19. Study-wide context: Donors in the United States, Italy and Spain gave samples during acute or convalescent COVID-19.

Trimming took 4 bases from V and 10 from J, leaving 13 bases between them. The CDR3 loop spans 12 amino acids. The germline CDR1 and CDR2 sequences are MDHEN and SYDVKM. The participants were between roughly 18 and 89 years old and came from about two dozen US areas. Recovery meant two consecutive negative NP/OP PCR tests, professional clearance, or resolved symptoms. The method was immunoSEQ multiplex PCR; TCRdb's version includes in-frame clones alone and lacks a portion of them. The top ten clones hold approximately 2% of a sample with around 250,000 clones, 80% to 90% of them seen once. Specimen: PBMCs or T cells enriched from blood (not recorded which). This rearrangement joins TRBV28 to TRBJ1-1; a possible D gene is TRBD1 (5 bases). The sequence derives from a woman aged 45-59 years who had recovered from COVID-19. The CDR3 protein is CASSWTAGLAFF. Written as DNA, the CDR3 is TGTGCCAGCAGTTGGACGGCAGGGTTAGCTTTCTTT.